This TCR beta chain was documented in a study of T cell changes during pregnancy in multiple sclerosis. The ends were cut back, 5 bases at V and 5 bases at J, with 12 bases in the middle. This CDR3 contains 13 residues. In germline, CDR1 is MNHEY, CDR2 SMNVEV (reference sequence). Measured with immunoSEQ multiplex PCR; TCRdb has only the in-frame clones, and not every one. The sample yields fewer than 85,000 clones, roughly 92% seen once. The chain couples TRBV27 to TRBJ1-1; no reliable D call. The sample here was peripheral blood, taken in the third trimester of pregnancy. The sequence was obtained from a female donor in good health, enrolled as a control in a pregnancy study. The CDR3 DNA is TGTGCCAGCAGTGTGGAGGTCCGTACTGAAGCTTTCTTT. Protein sequence: CASSVEVRTEAFF.